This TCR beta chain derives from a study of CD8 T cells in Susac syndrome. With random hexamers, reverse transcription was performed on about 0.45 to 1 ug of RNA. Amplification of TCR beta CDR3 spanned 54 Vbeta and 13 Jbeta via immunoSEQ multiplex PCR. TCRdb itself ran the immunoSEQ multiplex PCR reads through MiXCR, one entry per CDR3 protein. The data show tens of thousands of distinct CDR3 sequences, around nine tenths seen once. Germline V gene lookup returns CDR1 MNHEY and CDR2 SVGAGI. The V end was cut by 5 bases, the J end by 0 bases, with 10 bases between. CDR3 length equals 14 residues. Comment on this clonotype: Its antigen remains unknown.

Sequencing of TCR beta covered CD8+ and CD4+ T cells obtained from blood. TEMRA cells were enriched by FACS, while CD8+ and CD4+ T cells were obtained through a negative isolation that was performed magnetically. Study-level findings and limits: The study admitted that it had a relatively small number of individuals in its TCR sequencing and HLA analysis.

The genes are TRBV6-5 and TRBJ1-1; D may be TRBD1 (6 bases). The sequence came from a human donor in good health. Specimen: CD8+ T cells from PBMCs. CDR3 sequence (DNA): TGTGCCAGCAGTCAGGACAGCTTGAACACTGAAGCTTTCTTT. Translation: CASSQDSLNTEAFF.